These T cell receptor beta chains were read from a single sample in a study of T cell responses to AZD1222 COVID-19 vaccine. Clones were read by immunoSEQ multiplex PCR, and TCRdb kept only the in-frame ones, dropping some. The data show roughly 160,000 clones, about nine tenths seen once. The sequencing used peripheral blood, collected on day 0 of AZD1222 vaccination. These receptors originate from an adult in good health. CDR3s include the opening cysteine and the closing phenylalanine or tryptophan. A D gene is named only where the DNA matches it firmly. Clone size is shown for a subset of rows, as once, few, many or a class of expanded clone.

d_call | clone_size | j_call | v_call | cdr3_aa | cdr3_nt
. | . | TRBJ1-6 | TRBV6-5 | CASRSENNSPLHF | TGTGCCAGCAGATCGGAAAATAATTCACCCCTCCACTTT
. | once | TRBJ2-2 | TRBV5-1 | CASSLRRGANTGELFF | TGCGCCAGCAGCTTAAGGCGGGGCGCGAACACCGGGGAGCTGTTTTTT
. | . | TRBJ1-2 | TRBV4-2 | CASSQVKDIRARSGYTF | TGTGCCAGCAGCCAAGTTAAGGATATAAGGGCACGGAGTGGCTACACCTTC
. | . | TRBJ1-1 | TRBV7-2 | CASSLTQGQNTEAFF | TGTGCCAGCAGCTTAACCCAGGGCCAGAACACTGAAGCTTTCTTT
. | . | TRBJ1-5 | TRBV6-1 | CASSEQGLNQPQHF | TGTGCCAGCAGTGAACAGGGGCTCAATCAGCCCCAGCATTTT
. | . | TRBJ2-3 | TRBV11-3 | CASSLRSGRGTDTQYF | TGTGCCAGCAGCCTACGTAGCGGACGGGGCACAGATACGCAGTATTTT
TRBD1 | few | TRBJ1-2 | TRBV29-1 | CSVEVRTGADGYTF | TGCAGCGTTGAAGTAAGGACAGGGGCTGATGGCTACACCTTC
. | . | TRBJ1-3 | TRBV7-9 | CASSLGTADSGNTIYF | TGTGCCAGCAGCTTAGGGACAGCCGACTCTGGAAACACCATATATTTT
TRBD1 | . | TRBJ2-7 | TRBV7-9 | CASSPRPRDSIFYEQYF | TGTGCCAGCAGCCCCCGCCCCCGGGACAGTATCTTTTACGAGCAGTACTTC
. | . | TRBJ1-4 | TRBV4-2 | CASSRGALITTNEKLFF | TGTGCCAGCAGCCGAGGGGCCCTGATCACAACTAATGAAAAACTGTTTTTT
. | few | TRBJ1-3 | TRBV6-1 | CASSEIRGRGSGNTIYF | TGTGCCAGCAGTGAAATTAGGGGCAGGGGATCTGGAAACACCATATATTTT
. | . | TRBJ2-7 | TRBV27 | CASSSGGGTDEQYF | TGTGCCAGCAGTTCTGGGGGTGGGACGGACGAGCAGTACTTC
TRBD2 | once | TRBJ2-7 | TRBV5-4 | CASSSTDIPGTSATYEQYF | TGTGCCAGCAGCTCAACGGATATACCAGGGACTAGCGCTACCTACGAGCAGTACTTC
TRBD1 | few | TRBJ1-5 | TRBV28 | CASRAGTGGQPQHF | TGTGCCAGCAGAGCCGGGACAGGGGGTCAGCCCCAGCATTTT
. | . | TRBJ1-2 | TRBV3-1/TRBV3-2 | CASSQDSQWARGGYTF | TGTGCCAGCAGCCAAGATTCTCAGTGGGCCCGGGGAGGCTACACCTTC
TRBD1 | . | TRBJ2-7 | TRBV11-2 | CASSLGSGTGLEQYF | TGTGCCAGCAGCTTAGGCTCTGGGACAGGGCTCGAGCAGTACTTC
. | . | TRBJ1-2 | TRBV6-5 | CASRRDNGYTF | TGTGCCAGCAGGCGGGACAATGGCTACACCTTC
TRBD1 | once | TRBJ1-2 | TRBV9 | CASSHRDGTDGYTF | TGTGCCAGCAGCCATCGGGACGGGACAGATGGCTACACCTTC
. | . | TRBJ1-2 | TRBV9 | CASSVQGTGDYGYTF | TGTGCCAGCAGCGTACAGGGTACTGGGGACTATGGCTACACCTTC
. | . | TRBJ1-2 | TRBV6-2/TRBV6-3 | CASSPSRDGYTF | TGTGCCAGCAGTCCCTCCAGGGATGGCTACACCTTC
. | once | TRBJ2-7 | TRBV4-1 | CASSQGGPGLSTYEQYF | TGCGCCAGCAGCCAAGGTGGGCCAGGACTCTCAACCTACGAGCAGTACTTC
. | . | TRBJ2-7 | TRBV28 | CASSSAGTFSYEQYF | TGTGCCAGCAGCTCCGCCGGGACATTTTCCTACGAGCAGTACTTC
TRBD1 | . | TRBJ1-4 | TRBV5-8 | CASSPPAPGGLEKLFF | TGTGCCAGCAGCCCCCCCGCCCCAGGGGGCCTTGAAAAACTGTTTTTT
. | . | TRBJ2-7 | TRBV30 | CAWSVQAGTYEQYF | TGTGCCTGGAGTGTACAGGCAGGAACCTACGAGCAGTACTTC
. | . | TRBJ2-3 | TRBV27 | CASSPTRTDTQYF | TGTGCCAGCAGTCCTACCCGCACAGATACGCAGTATTTT
. | . | TRBJ2-2 | TRBV30 | CAWSVRTGELFF | TGTGCCTGGAGTGTACGGACCGGGGAGCTGTTTTTT
. | . | TRBJ2-4 | TRBV4-1 | CASSQETGDWNIQYF | TGCGCCAGCAGCCAAGAAACGGGGGACTGGAACATTCAGTACTTC
. | . | TRBJ1-3 | TRBV6-5 | CASSLGAAGNTIYF | TGTGCCAGCAGCCTCGGGGCAGCTGGAAACACCATATATTTT
. | . | TRBJ1-1 | TRBV6-5 | CATREGVFSEAFF | TGTGCCACCCGAGAGGGGGTATTCTCTGAAGCTTTCTTT
. | . | TRBJ2-3 | TRBV7-3 | CASSPHLTGTDTQYF | TGTGCCAGCAGCCCCCACCTCACGGGCACAGATACGCAGTATTTT
TRBD1 | . | TRBJ2-7 | TRBV19 | CASSARDRGDEQYF | TGTGCCAGTAGTGCCCGGGACAGGGGGGACGAGCAGTACTTC
. | few | TRBJ2-5 | TRBV4-2 | CASSQDVGREGETQYF | TGTGCCAGCAGCCAAGATGTAGGCAGGGAAGGAGAGACCCAGTACTTC
TRBD2 | . | TRBJ2-3 | TRBV24-1 | CATSSGGARGDTQYF | TGTGCCACCAGTTCCGGGGGGGCCCGCGGAGATACGCAGTATTTT
. | . | TRBJ2-7 | TRBV7-2 | CASSRATGGSSLGFEQYF | TGTGCCAGCAGCCGGGCGACCGGTGGTTCGAGCTTGGGTTTTGAGCAGTACTTC
. | . | TRBJ1-5 | TRBV4-1 | CASSQWEGQPQHF | TGCGCCAGCAGCCAGTGGGAGGGTCAGCCCCAGCATTTT
TRBD1 | . | TRBJ2-7 | TRBV7-2 | CASSRYVPGTGTHYEQYF | TGTGCCAGCAGCCGTTACGTCCCCGGGACAGGGACACACTACGAGCAGTACTTC
TRBD1 | . | TRBJ1-1 | TRBV20-1 | CSATGGTEAFF | TGCAGTGCTACAGGGGGCACTGAAGCTTTCTTT
. | . | TRBJ1-2 | TRBV28 | CASLDGGGYGYTF | TGTGCCTCCCTGGATGGGGGGGGCTATGGCTACACCTTC
. | . | TRBJ1-5 | TRBV18 | CASSPAGTSNQPQHF | TGTGCCAGCTCACCAGCAGGTACTAGCAATCAGCCCCAGCATTTT
. | . | TRBJ1-5 | TRBV28 | CATLRERIDNQPQHF | TGTGCCACCCTGAGGGAACGAATAGACAATCAGCCCCAGCATTTT
TRBD1 | . | TRBJ1-4 | TRBV28 | CASSPLGQGPTNEKLFF | TGTGCCAGCAGTCCCCTAGGACAGGGTCCAACTAATGAAAAACTGTTTTTT
. | . | TRBJ2-1 | TRBV11-2 | CASSLGQNIVIQFF | TGTGCCAGCAGCTTAGGACAGAATATCGTAATACAGTTCTTC
TRBD1 | once | TRBJ1-6 | TRBV7-2 | CASSLNRGNNSPLHF | TGTGCCAGCAGCTTAAACAGGGGGAATAATTCACCCCTCCACTTT
. | few | TRBJ1-2 | TRBV11-2 | CASSLDGAAAGGYTF | TGTGCCAGCAGCTTAGATGGAGCGGCGGCGGGTGGCTACACCTTC
. | . | TRBJ1-1 | TRBV28 | CATGTVNTEAFF | TGTGCCACGGGGACGGTGAACACTGAAGCTTTCTTT
. | . | TRBJ1-6 | TRBV3-1/TRBV3-2 | CASSLWGQGRPYNSPLHF | TGTGCCAGCAGCCTCTGGGGGCAGGGGCGTCCCTATAATTCACCCCTCCACTTT
. | . | TRBJ1-5 | TRBV28 | CASSLKPGKRRQPQHF | TGTGCCAGCAGTTTAAAACCGGGGAAGAGGAGGCAGCCCCAGCATTTT
. | . | TRBJ1-4 | TRBV21-1 | CASSKGTRNEKLFF | TGTGCCAGCAGCAAAGGGACCAGGAATGAAAAACTGTTTTTT
TRBD1 | . | TRBJ1-3 | TRBV7-2 | CASSLAMSTGGPYTIYF | TGTGCCAGCAGCTTAGCGATGAGTACAGGGGGCCCATACACCATATATTTT
TRBD2 | . | TRBJ2-1 | TRBV7-8 | CASSLSSSGGLYNEQFF | TGTGCCAGCAGCTTATCCTCTAGCGGGGGTTTGTACAATGAGCAGTTCTTC
TRBD1 | . | TRBJ2-7 | TRBV5-5 | CASSRQGAYEQYF | TGTGCCAGCAGTAGACAGGGGGCTTACGAGCAGTACTTC
. | . | TRBJ1-5 | TRBV6-5 | CASRSGWSNQPQHF | TGTGCCAGCAGGTCGGGTTGGAGCAATCAGCCCCAGCATTTT
. | . | TRBJ2-2 | TRBV27 | CASSFNGELFF | TGTGCCAGCAGTTTTAACGGGGAGCTGTTTTTT